This T cell receptor beta chain derives from a study of T-cell memory formation after mild COVID-19 (dated by TCRdb to the early 2020s). Notes on the research overall: Most TCR sequence clusters were specific to one of the two donors. T-cell clones expanding and contracting after mild COVID-19 in a couple of donors were tracked by longitudinal TCRalpha and TCRbeta repertoire sequencing. Two young, previously healthy adult volunteers made up the cohort, one male and one female. Study-wide conclusions, independent of this receptor: Some responding clones were detected in pre-infection memory, suggesting pre-existing cross-reactive memory T cells joined the SARS-CoV-2 response. Clones that contracted from day 15 to 85 showed balanced CD4/CD8 phenotypes, whereas a second wave of clones that expanded from day 15 to 37 leaned towards CD4+. Only a couple of mild cases were covered in the study, and larger cohorts including severe cases with pre-infection samples were considered necessary. SARS-CoV-2 specificity of the second-wave clones peaking on day 37 was not confirmed. Contracting CD4+ clones were located mainly in the CM and EM memory subsets, whereas CD8+ clones were found to be enriched in EMRA.

The reads were generated on an Illumina NovaSeq 6000. cDNA libraries for TCRalpha and TCRbeta were prepared by 5'RACE using constant-segment primers, with sample barcodes and unique molecular identifiers added. Trizol reagent was used to extract RNA from every sample. Libraries were amplified in two PCR steps, with a second sample barcode and Illumina TruSeq adapters added in the second step. Sequencing of the libraries was done on an Illumina NovaSeq, producing 2 x 150 bp paired-end reads. The original pipeline was this. With migec v1.2.7, reads were demultiplexed and then collapsed into UMI-guided consensus sequences. With mixcr v2.1.11, UMI consensuses were aligned to TRA and TRB V and J templates and assembled into clonotypes. Expanded or contracted clonotypes were those called significant by both edgeR and NoisET, with noise models trained on biological replicates. For edgeR calls, a false discovery rate-adjusted p below 0.01 and a log2 fold-change threshold of 1 were applied. PCA with hierarchical clustering of max-normalized trajectories of the 1000 most abundant clonotypes was used as exploratory dynamics analysis. Separately sequenced CD4+ and CD8+ repertoires were used to assign a CD4 or CD8 phenotype to each responding clone. TCRdb took the public reads, trimmed them with fastp at Q25, ran MiXCR for clone calling and kept in-frame beta chains. Identical CDR3 protein sequences are pooled into one entry, listed with their most common genes and DNA. TCRdb's processing, not the authors' own work, is the source of the V and J calls. Counted in this sample were about 600,000 distinct CDR3 sequences; approximately 21% of them appeared once. The ten biggest clones cover under 8.5% of the sample.

This clonotype showed up just a few times. It has no known antigen specificity. Base qualities are not recorded, but no much larger clone differs from it by a single base. Ficoll-Paque density gradient centrifugation was the method used to isolate PBMCs. This clonotype originated in an adult woman who had mild COVID-19 (a few samples of this study predate the infection). The sample titles of this study are shuffled in the database, so cell type and time point are left out; the donor was told from shared clones. The sample consisted of PBMCs or a T cell subset sorted from them (not recorded which).

For the CDR3, the sequence is CASSFDRGPQRETQYF. Read as DNA, the sequence is TGTGCCAGCAGTTTTGACAGGGGACCCCAGAGGGAGACCCAGTACTTC. The chain links TRBV12-3 or TRBV12-4 with TRBJ2-5; 8 bases in the junction line up with TRBD1. From the cysteine through the phenylalanine, the CDR3 covers 16 amino acids. Solely the CDR3 DNA is kept, with 48 bases framed from the first base. Trimming takes 3 bases off V and 5 bases off J; junction bases not matched to a gene: 11.